This TCR beta chain was obtained from a study of cytomegalovirus exposure and HLA in healthy donors. Trimming left V 2 bases short and J 0 bases short, with 11 bases between. Germline CDR1 LNHDA, CDR2 SQIVND (reference sequence). The CDR3 extends over 17 amino acids. This PCR relied on a set of 60 Vbeta primers and 13 Jbeta primers. Assay used: immunoSEQ multiplex PCR; TCRdb lists only in-frame clones, some missing. The sample records approximately 170,000 clones, around 80% being singletons. Material for sequencing was PBMCs. The clonotype originates from a boy younger than 10 in good health and CMV-seronegative. The V and J genes are TRBV19 and TRBJ1-6; D gene ambiguous. CDR3 residues: CASSINTGSSYNSPLHF. DNA of the CDR3: TGTGCCAGTAGTATAAATACCGGGAGCTCCTATAATTCACCCCTCCACTTT.